Listed below are T cell receptor beta chains from one sample, sequenced in a study of glioma-infiltrating T cells. Each CDR3 protein is one row after TCRdb ran MiXCR on the multiplex PCR reads. The sample holds about 45,000 distinct CDR3 sequences; approximately 20% are singletons and the top ten take 6% to 7%. Sequencing was carried out using glioma tissue, nonneoplastic brain tissue, or PBMCs (not recorded which). These TCRs come from a human donor with low-grade glioma or glioblastoma, undergoing nonglioma brain surgery, or in good health (not recorded which). The CDR3 runs from the conserved cysteine through the conserved F or W. Fields, in order: D gene, J gene, CDR3 length, V gene, clone size, CDR3 DNA, CDR3 protein. D genes are given only for firm matches. For some rows the clone size is stated as once, few or many, or as a class when expanded; others skip it.

NA | TRBJ1-5 | 17 | TRBV4-1 | once | TGCGCCAGCATCCAAGATAGGGTAAGGGTTGGCAATCAGCCCCAGCATTTT | CASIQDRVRVGNQPQHF
TRBD2 | TRBJ2-1 | 17 | TRBV7-9 | few | TGTGCCAGCAGCGCTCGGCTAGCGGGGGGATCCTACAATGAGCAGTTCTTC | CASSARLAGGSYNEQFF
NA | TRBJ1-1 | 11 | TRBV27 | medium-sized | TGTGCCAGCATTTGGGACACTGAAGCTTTCTTT | CASIWDTEAFF
NA | TRBJ1-1 | 11 | TRBV12-3/TRBV12-4 | many | TGTGCCAGCAGTTTTAAGACTGAAGCTTTCTTT | CASSFKTEAFF
NA | TRBJ2-5 | 11 | TRBV12-3/TRBV12-4 | many | TGTGCCAGCAGAGTTACGGAGACCCAGTACTTC | CASRVTETQYF
NA | TRBJ1-3 | 14 | TRBV5-1 | many | TGCGCCAGCTCAGTGACTCGGGGAGGAAACACCATATATTTT | CASSVTRGGNTIYF
NA | TRBJ2-1 | 15 | TRBV20-1 | many | TGCAGTGCGCAGCCCGACTTGAGCTCCTACAATGAGCAGTTCTTC | CSAQPDLSSYNEQFF
TRBD1 | TRBJ1-1 | 14 | TRBV12-3/TRBV12-4 | few | TGTGCCAGCAGTCCAGGGGGCGCAGGCACTGAAGCTTTCTTT | CASSPGGAGTEAFF
NA | TRBJ2-1 | 17 | TRBV20-1 | many | TGCAGTGCTAGAGAACGGTTTGGCGGGAAATCCTACAATGAGCAGTTCTTC | CSARERFGGKSYNEQFF
NA | TRBJ1-6 | 15 | TRBV13 | NA | TGTGCCAGCAGCCCCCGGTTGGCCGGGGGTTCACCCCTCCACTTT | CASSPRLAGGSPLHF
TRBD1 | TRBJ1-2 | 13 | TRBV11-2 | many | TGTGCCAGCAGCCCAGACAGGGGTAGTGGCTACACCTTC | CASSPDRGSGYTF
NA | TRBJ2-1 | 15 | TRBV6-1 | many | TGTGCCAGCAGTGTGTTTCTTAGCTCCTACAATGAGCAGTTCTTC | CASSVFLSSYNEQFF
NA | TRBJ2-7 | 15 | TRBV5-1 | NA | TGCGCCAGCAGCTTGGCGTCGGGGGCTACCTACGAGCAGTACTTC | CASSLASGATYEQYF
NA | TRBJ1-3 | 13 | TRBV12-3/TRBV12-4 | many | TGTGCCAGCATTCAGGGGTTCGGAAACACCATATATTTT | CASIQGFGNTIYF
NA | TRBJ1-1 | 17 | TRBV13 | NA | TGTGCCAGCAGCTCTAGGTCCAGGCTCGAGAAGTACACTGAAGCTTTCTTT | CASSSRSRLEKYTEAFF
TRBD2 | TRBJ2-1 | 15 | TRBV20-1 | many | TGCAGTGCTAGCGACCGGATCAGCGGGAGTGATGAGCAGTTCTTC | CSASDRISGSDEQFF